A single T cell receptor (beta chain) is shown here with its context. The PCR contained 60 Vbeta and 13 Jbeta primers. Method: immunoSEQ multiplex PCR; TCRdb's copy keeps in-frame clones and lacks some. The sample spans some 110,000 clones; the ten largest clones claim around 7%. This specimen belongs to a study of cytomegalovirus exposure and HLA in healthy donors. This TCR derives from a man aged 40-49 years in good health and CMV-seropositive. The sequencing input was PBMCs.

The CDR3 nucleotides read TGTGCCAGCAGGATATTAGCGGGAATGGGATACGAGCAGTACTTC. As protein: CASRILAGMGYEQYF. J is TRBJ2-7 and V is TRBV7-2; 8 positions match TRBD2. The CDR3 loop spans 15 amino acids. Germline V CDR1 and CDR2: SGHTA, FQGNSA. The V gene end was trimmed by 6 bases and the J gene end by 4 bases; junction bases not matched to a gene: 11.